This entry lists 9 T cell receptor beta chains sequenced from one sample in a study of CD8 T cells in Susac syndrome (dated by TCRdb to 2018 to 2020). The receptor library was made with the immunoSEQ multiplex PCR assay. RNA was extracted using the RNeasy kit, and about 0.45 to 1 microgram was reverse transcribed with random hexamers. TCRdb cleaned the public reads at Q25 with fastp, built clones with MiXCR and kept in-frame beta chains. Every entry covers one CDR3 protein and lists the most common genes and DNA from its rows. For this sample there are 300,000 or so distinct CDR3 sequences; about 90% appear just once. 0.065% of the sample is in the top ten clones. What was sequenced was CD4+ T cells from PBMCs. These receptors were taken from a human donor with multiple sclerosis.

V is TRBV20-1 and J is TRBJ1-5, with a weak D call TRBD1 (5 bases). Trimming took 3 bases from V and 6 from J, leaving 15 bases between them. The CDR3 is 14 amino acids. The V gene's germline CDR1 is DFQATT and CDR2 SNEGSKA (reference sequence). The CDR3, as DNA: TGCAGTGCTAGTGGGGGGTTCGGGACTCAGCCCCAGCATTTT. Amino acid sequence: CSASGGFGTQPQHF.

V usage is TRBV19 and J usage is TRBJ1-1; D unresolved. V lost 4 bases to trimming and J lost 8 bases, with 8 bases between them. The CDR3 loop spans 11 amino acids. The germline CDR1 and CDR2 sequences are LNHDA and SQIVND (reference sequence). The CDR3 protein is CASSNVGEAFF. The CDR3, as DNA: TGTGCCAGTAGTAATGTAGGCGAAGCTTTCTTT.

The chain links TRBV29-1 to TRBJ2-7, with no clear D. V was clipped by 5 bases and J by 7 bases, with 18 bases between them. The germline V gene encodes CDR1 SQVTM and CDR2 ANQGSEA. This CDR3 is 13 amino acids long. The CDR3: CSVRTPPDWEQYF. The CDR3 DNA is TGCAGCGTTCGAACTCCCCCCGATTGGGAGCAGTACTTC.

This chain uses TRBV4-2 with TRBJ2-1; 8 bases are shared with TRBD2. The CDR3 has 17 amino acids. V was pared by 0 bases and J by 3 bases, with 7 bases of the junction left unmatched. The V gene's germline CDR1 is LGHNA and CDR2 YNFKEQ. The CDR3 protein is CASSQDGRLALYNEQFF. DNA of the CDR3: TGTGCCAGCAGCCAAGATGGTCGACTAGCGCTCTACAATGAGCAGTTCTTC.

The chain employs TRBV4-1 and TRBJ2-7; possible D gene TRBD1, 5 bases. The ends were cut back, 4 bases at V and 2 bases at J, with 15 bases in the middle. Per germline, CDR1 MGHRA and CDR2 YSYEKL. The CDR3 runs 15 residues. DNA of the CDR3: TGCGCCAGCAGCCCTCCAACAGGAGCAGCCTACGAGCAGTACTTC. It codes for CASSPPTGAAYEQYF.

V usage is TRBV5-4 and J usage is TRBJ2-2; D gene unclear. The CDR3 is 15 residues long. V gave up 4 bases and J gave up 7 bases, with 17 bases separating them. CDR1 and CDR2 from the germline V gene are SGHNT and YYREEE (reference sequence). The CDR3 nucleotides are TGTGCCAGCAGCCCCCTAAAAGGCGCTGGCGGGGAGCTGTTTTTT. Residues: CASSPLKGAGGELFF. Combining the CDR3 with reference TRBV5-4 and TRBJ2-2 gives the whole variable domain ETGVTQSPTHLIKTRGQQVTLRCSSQSGHNTVSWYQQALGQGPQFIFQYYREEENGRGNFPPRFSGLQFPNYSSELNVNALELDDSALYLCASSPLKGAGGELFFGEGSRLTVL.

The chain carries TRBV20-1 and TRBJ2-5; TRBD2 might be the D (5 bases). The germline V and J ends were trimmed by 3 bases and 2 bases, with 13 bases remaining between them. Germline CDR1 and CDR2: DFQATT and SNEGSKA (reference sequence). The CDR3 is made up of 14 amino acids. The CDR3 region has the DNA TGCAGTGCTAGTCGAGCGGAGACTCAAGAGACCCAGTACTTC. Protein: CSASRAETQETQYF.

The chain combines TRBV5-1 with TRBJ1-5; D may be TRBD1 (5 bases). Trimming left V 5 bases short and J 3 bases short, with 18 bases between. CDR1 and CDR2 (germline): SGHRS, YFSETQ. CDR3 length: 16 amino acids. CDR3 amino acids: CASSPSGGPDNQPQHF. The CDR3 DNA is TGCGCCAGCAGTCCCTCGGGGGGTCCGGACAATCAGCCCCAGCATTTT.

V is TRBV6-5 and J is TRBJ2-7; possibly TRBD2 for D (6 bases). The germline V and J ends were trimmed by 4 bases and 6 bases, with 13 bases remaining between them. CDR1 is MNHEY, CDR2 SVGAGI, per germline. The CDR3 spans 13 residues. CDR3 in DNA: TGTGCCAGCAGTTGGCTAGCGTTCAGCGAGCAGTACTTC. It is translated as CASSWLAFSEQYF.